The 6 T cell receptor beta chains given below trace back to one sample, sequenced in a study of T cell changes during pregnancy in multiple sclerosis. The table came from immunoSEQ multiplex PCR; TCRdb's copy has only in-frame clones and leaves some out. The sample consists of about 83,000 clones, 90% to 95% of them appearing once. The source was peripheral blood, collected in the second trimester of pregnancy. These receptors all stem from a female donor with multiple sclerosis, enrolled in a pregnancy study.

V and J are TRBV7-8 and TRBJ1-2, with D tentatively TRBD1 (5 bases). This CDR3 has 18 residues. Trimming removed 0 bases from V and 3 bases from J, with 20 bases in between. Germline assignment: CDR1 SGHVS and CDR2 FQNEAQ. DNA for the CDR3: TGTGCCAGCAGCTTAGCGGGGGGACCACTATGGTCAGACTATGGCTACACCTTC. Its translation is CASSLAGGPLWSDYGYTF. The variable domain in full, completed from reference TRBV7-8 and TRBJ1-2, reads GAGVSQSPRYKVAKRGQDVALRCDPISGHVSLFWYQQALGQGPEFLTYFQNEAQLDKSGLPSDRFFAERPEGSVSTLKIQRTQQEDSAVYLCASSLAGGPLWSDYGYTFGSGTRLTVV.

This chain links TRBV5-6 with TRBJ2-1; D may be TRBD2 (7 bases). This CDR3 has 15 amino acids. The germline V gene encodes CDR1 SGHDT and CDR2 YYEEEE. Between the trimmed V and J ends, which lost 4 bases and 4 bases, there was a span of 15 bases. CDR3 nucleotide sequence: TGTGCCAGCAGCAAGGCACAGGGAGGGTACAATGAGCAGTTCTTC. Protein: CASSKAQGGYNEQFF.

This chain links TRBV30 with TRBJ1-4; D uncertain. The germline V and J ends were trimmed by 3 bases and 4 bases, with 6 bases remaining between them. The germline gives CDR1 GTSNPN, CDR2 SVGIG (reference sequence). This CDR3 region has 12 residues. The CDR3 loop is CAWSENNEKLFF. DNA for the CDR3: TGTGCCTGGAGCGAGAATAATGAAAAACTGTTTTTT.

The J gene is TRBJ2-1, the V gene TRBV21-1; the table gives TRBD2 as D, unverified against the DNA. TRBV21-1 is tagged as a pseudogene. The CDR3 sequence is 16 residues long. CDR3 DNA sequence: TGTGCCAGCAGCTTAGCGGGGGCCAGCTCCTACAATGAGCAGTTCTTC. It is translated as CASSLAGASSYNEQFF.

The V gene is TRBV5-1, the J gene TRBJ1-4; D remains ambiguous. The V gene lost 4 bases and the J gene lost 0 bases, with 10 bases spanning the gap. The CDR3 spans 15 residues. Looked up from germline, CDR1 is SGHRS and CDR2 is YFSETQ. CDR3 protein: CASSETGATNEKLFF. The CDR3 DNA follows: TGCGCCAGCAGCGAAACCGGAGCAACTAATGAAAAACTGTTTTTT. The variable domain in full, with the rest retrieved from reference TRBV5-1 and TRBJ1-4, is KAGVTQTPRYLIKTRGQQVTLSCSPISGHRSVSWYQQTPGQGLQFLFEYFSETQRNKGNFPGRFSGRQFSNSRSEMNVSTLELGDSALYLCASSETGATNEKLFFGSGTQLSVL.

V is TRBV5-6 and J is TRBJ2-3; D may be TRBD1 (6 bases). The length of the CDR3 is 15 residues. CDR1 and CDR2 from the germline V gene are SGHDT and YYEEEE. V was cut by 2 bases and J by 2 bases, with 12 bases left in between. In nucleotides, the CDR3 is TGTGCCAGCAGCTTCTGGACAGTAGCCACAGATACGCAGTATTTT. It encodes CASSFWTVATDTQYF.